This TCR beta chain appears in the sequencing data of a study of molecular identifiers for immune sequencing clone quantification. This clonotype has a count of ten or more. What it recognizes is unknown. V was cut by 0 bases and J by 3 bases, with 6 bases left in between. There are 13 residues in the CDR3. CDR1 SGDLS and CDR2 YYNGEE come from the germline V gene. The study's findings and limits: Barcode collisions between identical TCR molecules could shrink estimates of highly expanded clone sizes.

When naive CD8 T cells were sorted, they were gated as CD8+CD4-CCR7+CD45RA+. TCRdb reanalysed the PCR reads using MiXCR and keeps one entry per CDR3 protein. In the table there are fewer than 25,000 distinct CDR3 sequences, 17% of which are singletons. The sample was naive CD8+ T cells from blood, with Jurkat cell RNA spiked in. Subset specified: FACS-sorted CD8+CD4-CCR7+CD45RA+ naive T cells. J is TRBJ1-1 and V is TRBV9; no reliable D call. This TCR was sampled from a human donor in good health. Some libraries in this study had Jurkat cell RNA spiked in. This chain's CDR3 is CASSVARYTEAFF. The CDR3 nucleotides read TGTGCCAGCAGCGTAGCTCGGTACACTGAAGCTTTCTTT.